This entry concerns a single T cell receptor beta chain. Its antigen is still unknown. The source of the sample is a study of vaccination and CD4 T cells after COVID-19. Treatment denoted: roughly 10-day PBMC culture with coronavirus spike peptide pools or control peptides (ViraFEST assay). Once obtained from cultured CD4+ T cells, the DNA was sequenced using the Oncomine TCR Beta short-read assay. Investigators isolated genomic DNA from cultured CD4+ T cells. TCRdb analysed the PCR reads with MiXCR anew, one entry per CDR3 protein. The sample carries approximately 12,000 distinct CDR3 sequences, 35% to 50% recorded once. The CDR3 has 14 amino acids. V shed 6 bases, J shed 7 bases, and the junction held 5 bases outside the gene matches. Germline-derived CDR1 and CDR2 are SGHVS and FNYEAQ.

Material for sequencing was cultured CD4+ T cells from blood. The sequence came from a human donor with COVID-19. The chain carries TRBV7-6 and TRBJ2-7, with 14 bases aligning to TRBD2. The CDR3 bases are TGTGCCAGCAGTAGACTAGCGGGGGGGAGTGAGCAGTACTTC. It encodes CASSRLAGGSEQYF.